This record covers a single T cell receptor (beta chain). This CDR3 has 15 amino acids. The germline CDR1 and CDR2 sequences are SGHRS and YFSETQ. The V segment lost 3 bases and the J segment 8 bases; nucleotides outside the gene matches: 5. This entry comes from a study of technical replicates of blood from several donors. Clones were read by immunoSEQ multiplex PCR, and TCRdb kept only the in-frame ones, dropping some. Among fewer than 85,000 clones, around nine tenths were seen once, and the ten largest hold roughly 0.41%. The chain links TRBV5-1 to TRBJ2-1; 13 nucleotides align to TRBD2. The sequence was collected from a human donor in good health. The sample consisted of T cells isolated from PBMCs. DNA for the CDR3: TGCGCCAGCAGCTGGGGGACTAGCGGGACCTATGAGCAGTTCTTC. Its protein product is CASSWGTSGTYEQFF. The whole variable domain, filled in from reference TRBV5-1 and TRBJ2-1, reads KAGVTQTPRYLIKTRGQQVTLSCSPISGHRSVSWYQQTPGQGLQFLFEYFSETQRNKGNFPGRFSGRQFSNSRSEMNVSTLELGDSALYLCASSWGTSGTYEQFFGPGTRLTVL.